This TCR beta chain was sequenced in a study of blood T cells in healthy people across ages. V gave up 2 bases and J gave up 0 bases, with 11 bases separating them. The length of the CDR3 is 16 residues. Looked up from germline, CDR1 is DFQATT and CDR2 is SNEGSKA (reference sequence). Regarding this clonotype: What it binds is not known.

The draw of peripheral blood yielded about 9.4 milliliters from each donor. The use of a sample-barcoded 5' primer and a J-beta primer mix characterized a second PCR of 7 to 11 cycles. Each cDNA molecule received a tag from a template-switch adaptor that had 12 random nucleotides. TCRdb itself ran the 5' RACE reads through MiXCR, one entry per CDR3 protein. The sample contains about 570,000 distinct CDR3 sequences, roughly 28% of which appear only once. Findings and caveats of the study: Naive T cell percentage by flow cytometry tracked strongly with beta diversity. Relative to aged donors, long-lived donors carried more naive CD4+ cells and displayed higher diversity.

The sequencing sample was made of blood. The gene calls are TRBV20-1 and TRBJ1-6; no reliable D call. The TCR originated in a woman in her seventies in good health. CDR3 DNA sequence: TGCAGTGCTAGATTGGCTAGCCGCTCCTATAATTCACCCCTCCACTTT. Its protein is CSARLASRSYNSPLHF.